The 7 T cell receptor beta chains below were found in one sample sequenced in a study of T cell responses to AZD1222 COVID-19 vaccine. TCRdb's table, derived via immunoSEQ multiplex PCR, lists solely in-frame clones and lacks some. The data contain roughly 200,000 clones, just over 90% of them singletons. Sample: peripheral blood, taken on day 0 of MenACWY control vaccination. The receptor source for this set is an adult in good health.

The rearrangement joins TRBV19 to TRBJ2-7, with TRBD1 identical over 7 bases. This CDR3 has 13 residues. The V and J ends lost 10 bases and 2 bases, in that order; junction bases with no gene match: 8. Germline V gene lookup returns CDR1 LNHDA and CDR2 SQIVND (reference sequence). DNA of the CDR3: TGTGCCATAGGGGGCAGGGAACCCTACGAGCAGTACTTC. It yields the protein CAIGGREPYEQYF.

The chain employs TRBV14 and TRBJ1-2, with D unresolved. Germline V gene lookup returns CDR1 SGHDN and CDR2 FVKESK. The CDR3 extends over 15 amino acids. V was trimmed by 4 bases and J by 1 base, leaving 13 bases between them. The CDR3 sequence: CASSPRRLNNYGYTF. For the CDR3, the DNA is TGTGCCAGCAGCCCTCGCCGGCTAAATAACTATGGCTACACCTTC.

This chain uses TRBV5-1 with TRBJ1-5; D is ambiguous. This CDR3 has 15 residues. The V end was cut by 0 bases, the J end by 5 bases, with 12 bases between. The germline V gene encodes CDR1 SGHRS and CDR2 YFSETQ. DNA for the CDR3: TGCGCCAGCAGCTTGGCGGCAGGTGGGTATCAGCCCCAGCATTTT. Translation: CASSLAAGGYQPQHF.

The rearrangement uses TRBV5-4 and TRBJ1-5, with 7 bases identical to TRBD1. Looked up from germline, CDR1 is SGHNT and CDR2 is YYREEE (reference sequence). V was pared by 4 bases and J by 1 base, with 2 bases of the junction left unmatched. The CDR3 loop spans 14 amino acids. The CDR3 coding sequence is TGTGCCAGCAGCCAACAGGGGAGCAATCAGCCCCAGCATTTT. Amino acids: CASSQQGSNQPQHF.

The chain combines TRBV15 with TRBJ2-3; D remains unclear. V was clipped by 5 bases and J by 3 bases, with 9 bases between them. CDR1 and CDR2 (germline): LNHNV, YYDKDF (reference sequence). The CDR3 runs 13 residues. The CDR3 sequence is CATSFKSTDTQYF. Written as DNA, the CDR3 is TGTGCCACCAGCTTCAAGTCAACAGATACGCAGTATTTT. Based on the CDR3 plus reference TRBV15 and TRBJ2-3, the full variable domain is DAMVIQNPRYQVTQFGKPVTLSCSQTLNHNVMYWYQQKSSQAPKLLFHYYDKDFNNEADTPDNFQSRRPNTSFCFLDIRSPGLGDTAMYLCATSFKSTDTQYFGPGTRLTVL.

The rearrangement uses TRBV7-9 and TRBJ1-3, with D perhaps matching TRBD1 (6 bases). V lost 5 bases to trimming and J lost 4 bases, with 9 bases between them. This CDR3 region has 13 residues. CDR1 is SEHNR, CDR2 FQNEAQ, per germline (reference sequence). CDR3: CASSPQGGNTIYF. The DNA for the CDR3 is TGTGCCAGCAGCCCACAGGGAGGAAACACCATATATTTT.

About this clone: The same CDR3 is also encoded by other DNA sequences in this sample. This sequence joins TRBV28 and TRBJ1-5; 11 bases are shared with TRBD1. The CDR3 extends over 16 amino acids. Germline V CDR1 and CDR2: MDHEN, SYDVKM. The ends lost 4 bases at V and 2 bases at J; junction bases unmatched: 4. In DNA form, the CDR3 reads TGTGCCAGCAGTTCCGGACAGGGGGCAGGCAATCAGCCCCAGCATTTT. This translates into CASSSGQGAGNQPQHF.